This entry describes one T cell receptor (beta chain). A much more abundant neighbour one base away suggests this may be a read error. This sample is part of a study of tumor-infiltrating lymphocytes in primary liver carcinoma. Study at large: The study reported T1-T3 N0M0 tumors spanning 4.2 to 10 cm.

A constant-region primer primed TCR beta cDNA synthesis from about 0.45 ug of total RNA. Modified slightly, ARM-PCR produced TCR beta libraries over three nested multiplex PCR rounds. The opening two PCR rounds, ten to eleven cycles each, paired TRBV1-TRBV30 forward primers with a C-beta reverse primer. TCRdb re-called the multiplex PCR reads with MiXCR, one entry per CDR3 protein. The top ten clones hold more than 15% of a sample with 300,000 to 350,000 distinct CDR3 sequences, about three fifths of them seen once. Germline assignment: CDR1 SQVTM and CDR2 ANQGSEA. CDR3 length: 12 residues. Germline DNA was extracted alongside blood RNA, which was obtained from unsorted whole blood.

J is TRBJ1-1 and V is TRBV29-1; perhaps TRBD1 as D (5 bases). The clonotype originates from a woman aged 25 to 39 with primary liver carcinoma and hepatitis B virus infection. The sequenced sample consisted of peripheral blood. This chain's CDR3 is CSATGGNTEDFF. The CDR3 DNA follows: TGCAGCGCCACTGGGGGAAACACTGAAGATTTCTTT.